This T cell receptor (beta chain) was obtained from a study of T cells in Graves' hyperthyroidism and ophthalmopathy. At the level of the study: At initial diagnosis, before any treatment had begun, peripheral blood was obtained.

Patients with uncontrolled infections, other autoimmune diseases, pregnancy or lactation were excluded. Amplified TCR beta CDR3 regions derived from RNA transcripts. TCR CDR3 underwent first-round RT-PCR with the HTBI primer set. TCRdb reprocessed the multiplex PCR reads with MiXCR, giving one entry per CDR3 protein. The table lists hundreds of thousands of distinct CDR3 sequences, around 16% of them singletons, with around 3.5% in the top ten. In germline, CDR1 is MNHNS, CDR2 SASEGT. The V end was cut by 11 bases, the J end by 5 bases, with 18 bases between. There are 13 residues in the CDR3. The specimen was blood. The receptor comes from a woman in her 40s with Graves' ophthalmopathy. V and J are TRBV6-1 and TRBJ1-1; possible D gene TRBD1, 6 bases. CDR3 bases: TGTGCCGCACGGACAGATGGAAGGACTGAAGCTTTCTTT. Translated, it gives CAARTDGRTEAFF.